The TCR beta chain described here comes from a study of T cells expressing NK-cell markers. In the study overall: Seven of the eight sequenced donors were HCMV-seropositive; one was seronegative. Overall study findings and caveats: In 6 or 7 donors, dominant NKG2C+ clonotypes were about 1.0-7.0% of CD8+ T cells. No clear determination of HCMV specificity was made for expanded NKG2C+ T cell clones.

A remark on this clonotype: The target antigen is unknown.

Scientists made TCR beta cDNA using 5'RACE template switching with UMIs. Each CDR3 protein gets one entry in TCRdb, which reprocessed the 5' RACE reads and gives no DNA. The sample totals about 550,000 distinct CDR3 sequences. Germline V gives CDR1 SGHAT, CDR2 FQNNGV. The CDR3 runs to 15 residues. The rearrangement joins TRBV11-2 to TRBJ2-3; TCRdb's D call of TRBD1 is untestable without DNA. Material for sequencing was blood T cells: a sorted CD56 or NKG2C T cell subset, CD4+ or CD8+ T cells, or bulk PBMC T cells (not recorded which). The origin of this receptor is a man aged 18 to 30 in good health. CDR3: CASSLSDRPVDTQYF.